This T cell receptor beta chain was sequenced during a study of post-analysis software for immune sequencing data. The overall study: Several disease courses (relapsing-remitting, secondary progressive and progressive-relapsing) of multiple sclerosis were included. Study-wide points: Comparison with controls showed significantly lower normalized Chao1 diversity in multiple sclerosis patients. Samples from one preparation batch, clustered by F measure, grouped strongly together. Patients used several TRBV segments, including TRBV5-6, TRBV5-1 and TRBV20-1, more often than controls.

This clonotype was seen more than once but under ten times. Antigen unknown. Losses at the gene ends were 5 bases for V and 7 bases for J; bases not matched to a gene: 11. The germline CDR1 and CDR2 sequences are LGHNT and FRNRAP. The CDR3 has 14 amino acids. TCR beta cDNA libraries included unique molecular identifiers. Input of roughly 0.85 to 11 million T cells yielded 500,000 to 650,000 cDNA molecules. TCRdb re-derived calls from the PCR reads in MiXCR, one entry per CDR3 protein. The sample has about 810,000 distinct CDR3 sequences, 53% seen once. The origin of this receptor is a girl aged 5-17 years with multiple sclerosis. Material: blood. The V and J genes are TRBV12-5 and TRBJ2-7; 7 bases match TRBD1. Written as DNA, the CDR3 is TGTGCTAGTGGTCTCGAGGGGACAGTGAGTGAGCAGTACTTC. Translation: CASGLEGTVSEQYF.